The table lists the clone carrying this TCR beta chain with a few counts. The data were obtained in a study of blood T cell repertoires in COVID-19. TCRdb's copy holds only in-frame clones and misses some; the assay was immunoSEQ multiplex PCR. This sample has approximately 50,000 clones, with 65% to 85% found just once. This CDR3 spans 15 amino acids. Trimming cost V 0 bases and J 5 bases, with 13 bases left between them. Germline V gives CDR1 MNHEY, CDR2 SVGAGI. The TCR was taken from a human donor in a cohort sampled during active COVID-19. V gene TRBV6-5 combines with J gene TRBJ1-1; D gene unclear. Sequenced input: peripheral blood. The DNA of the CDR3 is TGTGCCAGCAGTTACTCGACTCTTCTAGGTACTGAAGCTTTCTTT. It yields the protein CASSYSTLLGTEAFF.